This TCR beta chain was retrieved from a study of blood T cell repertoires in COVID-19 (TCRdb year 2020). Some background on the complete study: Collaborator samples came from the United States, Italy and Spain and covered acute and convalescent phases of COVID-19. The prospective study material was composed of cDNA or gDNA derived from T cells, B-cell-depleted T cells, or PBMCs. Subjects who had been exposed to COVID-19, were actively infected with it, or had recovered from it provided the deeply sampled blood TCRbeta repertoires that made up the dataset. The repertoires were made available in a free public database intended to serve as a resource for research on the immune response to SARS-CoV-2. Samples were obtained from the ongoing ImmuneRACE study (first 160 participants) and from about 1,300 subjects provided by 6 global collaborators. Nearly every sample came with metadata listing a de-identified subject ID, COVID-19 status, age in years and sex. HLA class I and class II types, where available, came from metadata supplied by the sample provider rather than from assay-based typing.

CDR1 SGHNT and CDR2 YENEEA were looked up in the germline V gene. V is trimmed back by 3 bases and J by 11 bases, and the junction contains 5 bases that no gene match accounts for. From the cysteine up to the phenylalanine, the CDR3 has a length of 12 residues. Left in the record is the CDR3 DNA by itself, 36 bases read in frame from the first base. As for this clone: Its antigen has not been determined. No clone much larger than this one lies a single base away; base qualities are absent.

Participants in the prospective study were aged about 18 to 95 years, lived in about two dozen United States geographic areas, and enrolled through a virtual design. To assign participants to cohorts, the prospective study relied on clinical history that participants themselves reported in a screening survey and a study questionnaire. Recovered participants in ImmuneRACE Cohort 3 were defined by two consecutive negative NP/OP PCR tests, clearance by a healthcare professional, or resolution of symptoms. Each participant in the prospective study had whole blood, serum and a nasopharyngeal or oropharyngeal swab collected by mobile phlebotomists. Over a roughly two-month period, participants in the prospective study had the option of providing additional blood draws and questionnaires. Before DNA extraction, blood samples from the prospective study were shipped at room temperature or frozen. TCRbeta CDR3 regions were amplified from genomic DNA using the immunoSEQ Assay, a bias-controlled multiplex PCR. From the authors' description of their analysis: Within the assay, amplification of reference gene primers was used to estimate how many nucleated cells each sample contained. To quantify the absolute abundance of each unique TCRbeta CDR3 rearrangement, sequence reads were collapsed and filtered. Productive Simpson clonality was computed per sample as the square root of Simpson's diversity index over productive rearrangements. Not all clones reach the TCRdb copy of this immuneACCESS table, which keeps in-frame sequences only. Checked studies attribute under half of the gap to unresolved V genes and leave the rest unexplained. V, J and clone size derive from that table, while D and trimming were established from the DNA sequence. This sample comprises approximately 230,000 clones, about 89% of them detected only once. Of the sample, approximately 2% is held by the ten largest clones.

The paper's findings and limits, for the study overall: How much clinical and demographic metadata was included differed by source and by participant, and the metadata was provided uncurated.

Rearrangement joined TRBV11-3 to TRBJ1-1; 8 bases in between match TRBD1. Sequences were obtained from PBMCs or T cells enriched from blood (not recorded which). The TCR originated in a woman aged 18 to 35 who had recovered from COVID-19. The DNA sequence is given as TGTGCCAGCAGCTTTTCCAGGGGGCTGGCTTTCTTT. This codes for CASSFSRGLAFF.